This T cell receptor beta chain was identified in a study of T cells in women clearing cervical HPV infection. Note on this clone: The CDR3 end falls 3 residues outside the read, so it is completed with the germline J gene.

CDR3 length: 14 amino acids. Germline CDR1 is KGHSH and CDR2 is LQKENI. V gave up 3 bases and J gave up 4 bases; unmatched junction bases: 2. Clones were sequenced by immunoSEQ multiplex PCR, and TCRdb holds only the in-frame ones, with some missing. The data show 36,000 or so clones, and the top ten clones hold roughly 6.5%. What was sequenced was blood buffy coat. The TCR was taken from a woman aged 18-69 years with a cervical HPV16 infection that either progressed to CIN3+ or cleared (not recorded which). The chain combines TRBV18 with TRBJ2-3; 9 nucleotides agree with TRBD1. The part of the CDR3 DNA that was read is TGTGCCAGCTCACCGACAGGGGGGTCAGATACG. It codes for CASSPTGGSDT. The complete CDR3 protein is CASSPTGGSDTQYF.